This record looks at one TCR beta chain sequence and its context. The germline gives CDR1 SGHRS, CDR2 YFSETQ. The CDR3 sequence is 14 residues long. V gave up 4 bases and J gave up 3 bases, with 13 bases separating them. These data belong to a study of control samples from healthy donors and cancer patients. Clones were read by immunoSEQ multiplex PCR, and TCRdb kept only the in-frame ones, dropping some. Among roughly 130,000 clones listed, around 93% were seen once. Sequencing was carried out using blood. The receptor was derived from a man aged 18 to 30 in good health. The genes are TRBV5-1 and TRBJ1-1; D might be TRBD1 (6 bases). The DNA of the CDR3 is TGCGCCAGCAGCGCCCGGACAGCCGACACTGAAGCTTTCTTT. It translates to CASSARTADTEAFF.